One sample yielded the 24 T cell receptor beta chains listed below, sequenced in a study of cytomegalovirus exposure and HLA in healthy donors. Produced via immunoSEQ multiplex PCR; TCRdb's table is partial and in-frame only. The sample contains 60,000 or so clones, roughly 94% of which appear only once. The sample taken for sequencing was PBMCs. Receptors originate from a man younger than 30 in good health and CMV-seronegative.

This clone was picked up one time. The V gene is TRBV6-1, the J gene TRBJ1-1; the D is unclear. Germline V gene sequence: CDR1 MNHNS, CDR2 SASEGT. This CDR3 spans 12 amino acids. The V end was cut by 3 bases, the J end by 8 bases, with 10 bases between. The CDR3 DNA reads TGTGCCAGCAGTGATCAGGCCAGGGAAGCTTTCTTT. Translation gives CASSDQAREAFF.

J is TRBJ2-5 and V is TRBV6-7, with 12 nucleotides matching TRBD2. TRBV6-7 is reported as an ORF; its role is uncertain. Losses at the gene ends were 7 bases for V and 9 bases for J; bases not matched to a gene: 21. The CDR3 covers 18 residues. CDR3 bases: TGTGCCAGCACCTCCCCGGGACTAGCGGGCAGACGGGAAGGGGCCCAGTACTTC. Residues: CASTSPGLAGRREGAQYF.

The count of this clone is one. The chain couples TRBV19 to TRBJ2-5, with D hard to call. Germline assignment: CDR1 LNHDA and CDR2 SQIVND (reference sequence). Trimming removed 2 bases at V and 2 bases at J, with 6 bases between. This CDR3 is built from 13 residues. CDR3 sequence reads: CASSIRLQETQYF. The CDR3 coding sequence is TGTGCCAGTAGTATAAGACTTCAAGAGACCCAGTACTTC.

CDR3 protein: CAISEGTGNYGYTF. CDR3 nucleotide sequence: TGTGCCATCAGTGAGGGTACGGGTAACTATGGCTACACCTTC. The gene calls are TRBV10-3 and TRBJ1-2; no firm D call. V was clipped by 2 bases and J by 1 base, with 8 bases between them. The CDR3 loop spans 14 amino acids. Germline V CDR1 and CDR2: ENHRY, SYGVKD.

This clone was counted once. The chain joins TRBV2 to TRBJ2-5; 9 bases align to TRBD1. CDR1 is SNHLY and CDR2 is FYNNEI in the germline V gene. The CDR3 length is 13 residues. The trim removed 6 bases at V and 5 bases at J, leaving 4 bases unmatched. CDR3 residues: CASRGTGLETQYF. As DNA, the CDR3 is TGTGCCAGCAGGGGGACAGGGCTGGAGACCCAGTACTTC.

This clone was seen once. The V and J genes are TRBV5-1 and TRBJ1-1; D remains unclear. The germline CDR1 and CDR2 sequences are SGHRS and YFSETQ. V was shortened by 0 bases and J by 1 base, with 4 bases between the two germline ends. The CDR3 runs 13 residues. The CDR3 DNA is TGCGCCAGCAGCTTGGACTCGAACACTGAAGCTTTCTTT. Encoded protein: CASSLDSNTEAFF.

J is TRBJ2-3 and V is TRBV7-2; TRBD2 matches 7 bases. J was trimmed by 12 bases and V by 5 bases; bases with no gene match: 14. This CDR3 contains 14 residues. Germline CDR1 reads SGHTA; CDR2 reads FQGNSA. The CDR3 loop reads CASSLRLASTVQYF. The CDR3 DNA reads as TGTGCCAGCAGCCTCAGACTAGCCTCCACCGTCCAGTATTTT.

The chain couples TRBV2 to TRBJ1-5; no reliable D call. The CDR3 runs to 15 residues. The V gene's germline CDR1 is SNHLY and CDR2 FYNNEI. V lost 5 bases and J 0 bases, leaving 11 bases between the germline ends. DNA of the CDR3: TGTGCCAGCAGTAAAGGGTTGAGTAGCAATCAGCCCCAGCATTTT. It translates to CASSKGLSSNQPQHF.

The genes are TRBV5-4 and TRBJ2-7; 8 bases are a match to TRBD1. The CDR3 runs 15 residues. The ends lost 4 bases at V and 2 bases at J; junction bases unmatched: 8. Germline CDR1 SGHNT, CDR2 YYREEE (reference sequence). The CDR3: CASSIRTGKPYEQYF. The CDR3, as DNA: TGTGCCAGCAGCATAAGGACAGGGAAGCCCTACGAGCAGTACTTC.

In its sample, this clone was seen once. The chain combines TRBV5-4 with TRBJ2-7; TRBD1 might be the D (6 bases). The germline V gene encodes CDR1 SGHNT and CDR2 YYREEE (reference sequence). V was shortened by 4 bases and J by 2 bases, with 13 bases between the two germline ends. The CDR3 spans 14 residues. The CDR3: CASSDTGHPYEQYF. The CDR3 nucleotides read TGTGCCAGCAGCGACACGGGACACCCCTACGAGCAGTACTTC.

This chain connects TRBV29-1 to TRBJ1-4; D uncertain. The CDR3 sequence is 14 residues long. Germline loops: CDR1 SQVTM, CDR2 ANQGSEA. V gave up 5 bases and J gave up 5 bases, with 15 bases separating them. This CDR3 is CSVYLPGGNEKLFF. CDR3 sequence (DNA): TGCAGCGTTTACCTTCCAGGAGGGAATGAAAAACTGTTTTTT.

This clone was detected only once. V usage is TRBV2 and J usage is TRBJ2-2; TRBD1 might be the D (5 bases). The CDR3 is made up of 12 amino acids. Germline V lookup: CDR1 SNHLY, CDR2 FYNNEI. The V end was cut by 3 bases, the J end by 7 bases, with 6 bases between. The CDR3 here is CASSDTGGELFF. CDR3 DNA: TGTGCCAGCAGTGATACAGGCGGGGAGCTGTTTTTT.

The gene calls are TRBV10-1 and TRBJ2-2, with 10 bases matching TRBD2. The V gene end was trimmed by 5 bases and the J gene end by 5 bases; junction bases not matched to a gene: 2. CDR3 length: 14 amino acids. Germline CDR1 WNHNN, CDR2 SYGVQD (reference sequence). The CDR3 region is CASSPSGRTGELFF. Here the CDR3 DNA reads TGCGCCAGCAGTCCTAGCGGGAGAACCGGGGAGCTGTTTTTT.

This clone appeared once. V gene TRBV10-1 combines with J gene TRBJ2-1; D unclear. This CDR3 has 14 residues. The germline CDR1 and CDR2 sequences are WNHNN and SYGVQD (reference sequence). With 2 bases removed from V and 0 bases from J, the gap between germline ends came to 5 bases. This CDR3 is CASSEHGSYNEQFF. The CDR3 DNA reads TGCGCCAGCAGTGAGCACGGCTCCTACAATGAGCAGTTCTTC.

The chain employs TRBV5-1 and TRBJ2-1; no clear D gene. Germline CDR1 is SGHRS and CDR2 is YFSETQ. V was clipped by 0 bases and J by 3 bases, with 4 bases between them. CDR3 size: 13 residues. The CDR3 region is CASSLDIYNEQFF. Written as DNA, the CDR3 is TGCGCCAGCAGCTTGGATATCTACAATGAGCAGTTCTTC.

The V and J genes are TRBV6-4 and TRBJ2-4; 7 bases are a match to TRBD2. The V segment lost 8 bases and the J segment 2 bases; nucleotides outside the gene matches: 12. Per the germline V gene, CDR1 is MRHNA and CDR2 is SNTAGT. The CDR3 extends over 16 amino acids. The CDR3 DNA follows: TGTGCCAGCCGAACCTCCACGCGGGGGACCAAAAACATTCAGTACTTC. The encoded protein is CASRTSTRGTKNIQYF.

This rearrangement joins TRBV6-5 to TRBJ1-3; D not certain. The CDR3 length is 15 residues. The V gene lost 0 bases and the J gene lost 0 bases, with 6 bases spanning the gap. Germline-derived CDR1 and CDR2 are MNHEY and SVGAGI. CDR3 coding DNA: TGTGCCAGCAGTTACTCGACTGACTCTGGAAACACCATATATTTT. Translation gives CASSYSTDSGNTIYF.

The chain couples TRBV5-4 to TRBJ1-5, with 7 bases that match TRBD1. The V and J ends lost 0 bases and 0 bases, in that order; junction bases with no gene match: 6. Germline CDR1 and CDR2: SGHNT and YYREEE (reference sequence). The CDR3 has 17 amino acids. The CDR3 region has the DNA TGTGCCAGCAGCTTGGCGGGACAGACTTATAGCAATCAGCCCCAGCATTTT. It yields the protein CASSLAGQTYSNQPQHF.

The chain joins TRBV5-1 to TRBJ1-1; D remains ambiguous. The germline CDR1 and CDR2 sequences are SGHRS and YFSETQ. Deletions cut 4 bases from V and 4 bases from J, with 11 bases between. This CDR3 has 13 residues. This chain's CDR3 is CASSLGAATEAFF. The CDR3 DNA follows: TGCGCCAGCAGCCTAGGAGCGGCCACTGAAGCTTTCTTT.

The rearrangement links TRBV4-3 to TRBJ1-2; D is uncertain. The length of the CDR3 is 15 residues. Germline CDR1 and CDR2: LGHNA and YSLEER. V lost 3 bases and J 5 bases, leaving 16 bases between the germline ends. The CDR3 loop is CASSQDWAALYGYTF. For the CDR3, the DNA is TGCGCCAGCAGCCAGGACTGGGCAGCTTTATATGGCTACACCTTC.

The CDR3 reads CASSWKQPNEKLFF. In nucleotides, the CDR3 is TGTGCCAGCAGTTGGAAACAGCCCAATGAAAAACTGTTTTTT. The V gene is TRBV27, the J gene TRBJ1-4; no clear D. This CDR3 region has 14 residues. V gave up 4 bases and J gave up 5 bases, with 11 bases separating them. Germline V gene lookup returns CDR1 MNHEY and CDR2 SMNVEV (reference sequence).

This chain connects TRBV2 to TRBJ2-2, with 7 bases identical to TRBD1. CDR1 is SNHLY, CDR2 FYNNEI, per germline. The CDR3 has 13 amino acids. V was pared by 8 bases and J by 1 base, with 1 base of the junction left unmatched. CDR3 loop: CASGDRNTGELFF. Here the CDR3 DNA reads TGTGCCAGCGGGGACAGGAACACCGGGGAGCTGTTTTTT.

The rearrangement links TRBV6-5 to TRBJ1-1; D remains ambiguous. CDR3 length equals 14 residues. The V gene lost 1 base and the J gene lost 0 bases, with 6 bases spanning the gap. The germline CDR1 and CDR2 sequences are MNHEY and SVGAGI. The CDR3 loop is CASSYYKMNTEAFF. As DNA, the CDR3 is TGTGCCAGCAGTTACTATAAAATGAACACTGAAGCTTTCTTT.

The J gene is TRBJ2-7, the V gene TRBV28; the D gene is possibly TRBD1 (5 bases). Per germline, CDR1 MDHEN and CDR2 SYDVKM. The germline V and J ends were trimmed by 5 bases and 4 bases, with 18 bases remaining between them. The CDR3 loop spans 15 amino acids. This CDR3 reads CASSPQGLRGYEQYF. CDR3 coding DNA: TGTGCCAGCAGTCCCCAGGGCTTGAGAGGATACGAGCAGTACTTC.